The 28 T cell receptor beta chains below were found in one sample sequenced in a study of shared clonotypes between healthy human individuals. Positive CCR7 selection of CD45RO-negative cells yielded the naive CD8 cells, and terminally differentiated effector memory CD45RA+ cells were excluded. Libraries were prepared by immunoSEQ multiplex PCR; TCRdb keeps only in-frame clonotypes and omits some of them. In the table there are roughly 590,000 clones, roughly 95% of which are singletons. Sequencing input: naive CD8+ T cells sorted from blood. The receptors originated from a woman aged 30 to 39 in good health.

This chain connects TRBV27 to TRBJ2-7; 10 bases are a match to TRBD1. With V trimmed by 3 bases and J by 2 bases, 7 bases remained unmatched. The CDR3 spans 16 residues. The germline V gene encodes CDR1 MNHEY and CDR2 SMNVEV (reference sequence). This CDR3 is CASSFGSGTGAYEQYF. The CDR3 DNA sequence: TGTGCCAGCAGTTTCGGATCCGGGACAGGGGCCTACGAGCAGTACTTC.

J is TRBJ2-5 and V is TRBV10-3; TRBD2 matches at 12 bases. Trimming cost V 0 bases and J 4 bases; bases outside gene matches: 3. CDR3 length: 16 amino acids. The V gene's germline CDR1 is ENHRY and CDR2 SYGVKD. This CDR3 reads CAISESGGLAGETQYF. CDR3 nucleotide sequence: TGTGCCATCAGTGAGTCGGGGGGACTAGCGGGAGAGACCCAGTACTTC.

The chain couples TRBV2 to TRBJ2-7, with TRBD2 as a possible D gene (5 bases). This CDR3 spans 14 amino acids. Per the germline V gene, CDR1 is SNHLY and CDR2 is FYNNEI. V gave up 7 bases and J gave up 5 bases, with 18 bases separating them. The CDR3, as DNA: TGTGCCAGCAAGGCGGGCAGCCCGTACCACGAGCAGTACTTC. Encoded protein: CASKAGSPYHEQYF.

This chain links TRBV30 with TRBJ2-7, with 11 bases aligning to TRBD2. CDR3 size: 15 residues. V shed 0 bases and J 4 bases; nucleotides not matched to a gene: 5. Looked up from germline, CDR1 is GTSNPN and CDR2 is SVGIG (reference sequence). CDR3 nucleotides: TGTGCCTGGAGTGTTCATAGCGGGAGGGGGTACGAGCAGTACTTC. Protein sequence: CAWSVHSGRGYEQYF.

The chain has TRBV29-1 and TRBJ1-2; 7 positions agree with TRBD1. V shed 3 bases and J 8 bases; nucleotides not matched to a gene: 6. There are 12 residues in the CDR3. Germline CDR1 is SQVTM and CDR2 is ANQGSEA. The CDR3 region is CSVDTGVRGYTF. The CDR3 region has the DNA TGCAGCGTTGACACAGGGGTTCGGGGCTACACCTTC.

The CDR3 is CASSPGTYTGELFF. CDR3 nucleotide sequence: TGTGCCAGCAGTCCCGGGACATACACCGGGGAGCTGTTTTTT. The gene calls are TRBV27 and TRBJ2-2; weak D call: TRBD1 (6 bases). The CDR3 totals 14 residues. In germline, CDR1 is MNHEY, CDR2 SMNVEV (reference sequence). V lost 5 bases and J 3 bases, leaving 10 bases between the germline ends.

V gene TRBV19 combines with J gene TRBJ2-1; D is undetermined. Germline loops: CDR1 LNHDA, CDR2 SQIVND (reference sequence). V was trimmed by 6 bases and J by 3 bases, leaving 3 bases between them. The CDR3 has 11 amino acids. CDR3 amino acids: CASSLYNEQFF. For the CDR3, the DNA is TGTGCCAGTAGCCTCTACAATGAGCAGTTCTTC.

The chain employs TRBV5-6 and TRBJ2-7; D gene ambiguous. The germline V and J ends were trimmed by 3 bases and 5 bases, with 9 bases remaining between them. Germline CDR1 and CDR2: SGHDT and YYEEEE. The CDR3 is 12 residues long. CDR3 in amino acids: CASSYRFNEQYF. The CDR3 DNA is TGTGCCAGCAGCTACCGTTTCAACGAGCAGTACTTC.

Turning to this clone: Mismatch with germline at one junction end may stem from a read error. V gene TRBV6-8 combines with J gene TRBJ1-2; no firm D call. Per germline, CDR1 MNHGY and CDR2 SAAAGT. The CDR3 extends over 8 amino acids. CDR3 in DNA: TGTGCCAGCAACCGCAAGTCCTTC. It codes for CASNRKSF.

The V call is TRBV27, the J call TRBJ2-5; 11 bases align to TRBD1. Per germline, CDR1 MNHEY and CDR2 SMNVEV (reference sequence). After removal of 6 bases from V and 4 bases from J, the junction contained 7 bases not matched to a gene. The CDR3 spans 15 residues. The CDR3 sequence: CASSAGTGGRETQYF. In DNA, the CDR3 is TGTGCCAGCAGCGCTGGGACAGGGGGTCGAGAGACCCAGTACTTC.

This clone was seen only once. V and J are TRBV5-1 and TRBJ1-1; 9 bases are a match to TRBD1. Germline V gene lookup returns CDR1 SGHRS and CDR2 YFSETQ. V was clipped by 4 bases and J by 1 base; unmatched bases: 11. There are 17 residues in the CDR3. The CDR3 protein is CASSLKQGAITNTEAFF. In DNA form, the CDR3 reads TGCGCCAGCAGCCTGAAACAGGGGGCTATTACGAACACTGAAGCTTTCTTT.

The chain is built from TRBV28 and TRBJ2-2; 16 bases map to TRBD2. Germline V gene lookup returns CDR1 MDHEN and CDR2 SYDVKM. The V gene end was trimmed by 8 bases and the J gene end by 6 bases; junction bases not matched to a gene: 9. The CDR3 loop spans 17 amino acids. The CDR3 DNA sequence: TGTGCCAGCTGGGGACTAGCGGGAGGGCCGCAGGCCGGGGAGCTGTTTTTT. As protein: CASWGLAGGPQAGELFF. Complete variable domain (other parts from reference TRBV28 and TRBJ2-2): DVKVTQSSRYLVKRTGEKVFLECVQDMDHENMFWYRQDPGLGLRLIYFSYDVKMKEKGDIPEGYSVSREKKERFSLILESASTNQTSMYLCASWGLAGGPQAGELFFGEGSRLTVL.

Comment on this clone: The sample carries other DNA sequences with the same CDR3. CDR3: CATSRDSSNQPQHF. CDR3 sequence (DNA): TGTGCCACCAGCAGGGACAGCAGCAATCAGCCCCAGCATTTT. This chain links TRBV15 with TRBJ1-5; TRBD1 is a possible D gene (6 bases). The V gene's germline CDR1 is LNHNV and CDR2 YYDKDF (reference sequence). V lost 3 bases, J lost 1 base, and 7 bases lay in between. The CDR3 covers 14 residues.

This chain uses TRBV27 with TRBJ2-7; possible D gene TRBD2, 7 bases. The V and J ends lost 6 bases and 2 bases respectively, with 23 bases between them. Germline lookup yields CDR1 MNHEY and CDR2 SMNVEV (reference sequence). This CDR3 comprises 17 residues. CDR3 protein: CASSHLGPRGATYEQYF. CDR3 in DNA: TGTGCCAGCAGCCACTTGGGACCTCGGGGGGCCACCTACGAGCAGTACTTC.

This sequence joins TRBV7-6 and TRBJ1-1; D unclear. Germline V gives CDR1 SGHVS, CDR2 FNYEAQ. The CDR3 has 12 amino acids. Trimming left V 5 bases short and J 0 bases short, with 4 bases between. The CDR3 loop reads CASSSMNTEAFF. CDR3 bases: TGTGCCAGCAGCAGCATGAACACTGAAGCTTTCTTT. The whole variable domain, filled in from reference TRBV7-6 and TRBJ1-1, reads GAGVSQSPRYKVTKRGQDVALRCDPISGHVSLYWYRQALGQGPEFLTYFNYEAQQDKSGLPNDRFSAERPEGSISTLTIQRTEQRDSAMYRCASSSMNTEAFFGQGTRLTVV.

The chain joins TRBV4-1 to TRBJ2-2, with a tentative D call TRBD2 (6 bases). The V end was cut by 4 bases, the J end by 6 bases, with 9 bases between. The CDR3 spans 13 residues. The germline CDR1 and CDR2 sequences are MGHRA and YSYEKL. Written as DNA, the CDR3 is TGCGCCAGCAGCCGGGGGACTTCCGGGGAGCTGTTTTTT. This sequence encodes CASSRGTSGELFF.

This chain connects TRBV6-5 to TRBJ2-7; TRBD2 agrees at 10 bases. CDR1 and CDR2 (germline): MNHEY, SVGAGI. This CDR3 comprises 15 residues. J gave up 5 bases and V 5 bases, and 9 bases lay outside the gene matches. CDR3 region: CASSTPSGSFDEQYF. As DNA, the CDR3 is TGTGCCAGCAGTACACCTAGCGGGAGTTTCGACGAGCAGTACTTC.

The rearrangement joins TRBV2 to TRBJ1-5; no definite D call. Trimming took 3 bases from V and 0 from J, leaving 9 bases between them. The CDR3 has 15 amino acids. Germline V gives CDR1 SNHLY, CDR2 FYNNEI. The CDR3 DNA follows: TGTGCCAGCAGTGAGGGCTTCTCTAGCAATCAGCCCCAGCATTTT. The encoded protein is CASSEGFSSNQPQHF.

The rearrangement links TRBV7-9 to TRBJ2-7; D uncertain. The CDR3 is 15 residues long. Trimming left V 0 bases short and J 0 bases short, with 9 bases between. Germline loops: CDR1 SEHNR, CDR2 FQNEAQ (reference sequence). The CDR3: CASSLAGGDSYEQYF. The DNA of the CDR3 is TGTGCCAGCAGCTTAGCGGGCGGAGACTCCTACGAGCAGTACTTC.

The chain recombines TRBV27 with TRBJ2-1; either TRBD1 or TRBD2 may fit D (5 bases each). Per germline, CDR1 MNHEY and CDR2 SMNVEV (reference sequence). Trimming removed 6 bases at V and 9 bases at J, with 21 bases between. This CDR3 region has 15 residues. The CDR3 nucleotides are TGTGCCAGCAGGACAGCAGCGCTACTAGGGTCTGAGCAGTTCTTC. Its translation: CASRTAALLGSEQFF.

The rearrangement joins TRBV13 to TRBJ1-2; TRBD1 aligns across 9 bases. Trimming cost V 4 bases and J 4 bases; bases outside gene matches: 10. Germline V gives CDR1 PRHDT, CDR2 FYEKMQ (reference sequence). This CDR3 is 16 amino acids long. The CDR3 bases are TGTGCCAGCAGCTCGCCGGGACAGGGATTGACCTATGGCTACACCTTC. The encoded protein is CASSSPGQGLTYGYTF.

This chain uses TRBV30 with TRBJ2-1; 7 nucleotides match TRBD2. Germline assignment: CDR1 GTSNPN and CDR2 SVGIG (reference sequence). The V segment lost 8 bases and the J segment 5 bases; nucleotides outside the gene matches: 12. The CDR3 has 14 amino acids. CDR3 DNA sequence: TGTGCCAATTCCGTCAGCGGGACGCACAATGAGCAGTTCTTC. It specifies CANSVSGTHNEQFF.

This sequence joins TRBV9 and TRBJ1-5, with 9 nucleotides matching TRBD1. The CDR3 length is 14 residues. Germline CDR1 is SGDLS and CDR2 is YYNGEE. V lost 4 bases to trimming and J lost 5 bases; unmatched junction nucleotides: 4. The CDR3, as DNA: TGTGCCAGCAGCCGGGACAGGGAGTATCAGCCCCAGCATTTT. Translation gives CASSRDREYQPQHF.

The chain employs TRBV7-9 and TRBJ2-1; TRBD1 matches 9 bases. This CDR3 is 15 amino acids long. V shed 5 bases and J 7 bases; nucleotides not matched to a gene: 9. Germline V lookup: CDR1 SEHNR, CDR2 FQNEAQ (reference sequence). The CDR3 DNA sequence: TGTGCCAGCAGCGAGCCCGGGACAGGGACTAATGAGCAGTTCTTC. Translation gives CASSEPGTGTNEQFF.

The V call is TRBV5-6, the J call TRBJ2-1; D is perhaps TRBD1 or TRBD2 (6 bases each). From germline, CDR1 is SGHDT and CDR2 YYEEEE. The CDR3 totals 15 residues. Deletions cut 8 bases from V and 3 bases from J, with 18 bases between. The CDR3 sequence is CASNPWGAIYNEQFF. In nucleotides, the CDR3 is TGTGCCAGTAACCCTTGGGGGGCCATCTACAATGAGCAGTTCTTC.

V is TRBV10-3 and J is TRBJ2-1; D tentatively fits TRBD1 or TRBD2 (5 bases each). The CDR3 runs 14 residues. CDR1 and CDR2 (germline): ENHRY, SYGVKD. V was pared by 4 bases and J by 4 bases, with 11 bases between. The CDR3 loop is CAISGSGRYNEQFF. For the CDR3, the DNA is TGTGCCATCAGTGGGTCGGGACGGTACAATGAGCAGTTCTTC.

This sequence joins TRBV5-4 and TRBJ2-3; possible D gene TRBD2, 5 bases. The CDR3 contains 14 residues. V lost 5 bases to trimming and J lost 0 bases, with 10 bases between them. CDR1 and CDR2 from the germline V gene are SGHNT and YYREEE (reference sequence). The CDR3 protein is CASSRPGSTDTQYF. Here the CDR3 DNA reads TGTGCCAGCAGTAGACCGGGAAGCACAGATACGCAGTATTTT. The full variable domain, with the rest looked up from reference TRBV5-4 and TRBJ2-3, is ETGVTQSPTHLIKTRGQQVTLRCSSQSGHNTVSWYQQALGQGPQFIFQYYREEENGRGNFPPRFSGLQFPNYSSELNVNALELDDSALYLCASSRPGSTDTQYFGPGTRLTVL.

The chain combines TRBV11-2 with TRBJ1-5; D may be TRBD1 (6 bases). This CDR3 contains 17 residues. CDR1 and CDR2 (germline): SGHAT, FQNNGV. V was cut by 4 bases and J by 5 bases, with 21 bases left in between. CDR3 sequence: CASSSAPAPGGDQPQHF. CDR3 sequence (DNA): TGTGCCAGCAGCTCAGCCCCCGCACCGGGGGGCGATCAGCCCCAGCATTTT.